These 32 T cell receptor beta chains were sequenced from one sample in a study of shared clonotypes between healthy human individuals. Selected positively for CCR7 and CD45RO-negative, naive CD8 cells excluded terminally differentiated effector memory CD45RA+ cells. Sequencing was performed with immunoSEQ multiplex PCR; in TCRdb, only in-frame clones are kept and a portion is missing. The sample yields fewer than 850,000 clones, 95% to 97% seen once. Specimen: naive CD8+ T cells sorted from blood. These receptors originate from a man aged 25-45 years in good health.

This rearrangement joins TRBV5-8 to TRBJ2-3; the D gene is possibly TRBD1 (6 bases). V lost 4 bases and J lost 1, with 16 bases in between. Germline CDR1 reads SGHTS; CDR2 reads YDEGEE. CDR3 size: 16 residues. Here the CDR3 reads CASSPRTRGGTDTQYF. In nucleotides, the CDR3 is TGTGCCAGCAGCCCGAGGACCAGGGGTGGCACAGATACGCAGTATTTT.

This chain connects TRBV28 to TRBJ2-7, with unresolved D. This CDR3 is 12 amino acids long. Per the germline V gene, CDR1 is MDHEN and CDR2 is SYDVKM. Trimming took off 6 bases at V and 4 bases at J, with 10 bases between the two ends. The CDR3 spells CASRERGYEQYF. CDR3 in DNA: TGTGCCAGCAGAGAACGTGGATACGAGCAGTACTTC.

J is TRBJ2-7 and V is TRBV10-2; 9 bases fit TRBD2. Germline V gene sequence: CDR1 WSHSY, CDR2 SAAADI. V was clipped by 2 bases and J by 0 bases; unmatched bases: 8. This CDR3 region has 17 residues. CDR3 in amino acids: CASSEPGTSRSSYEQYF. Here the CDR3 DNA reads TGCGCCAGCAGTGAGCCAGGGACTAGCAGAAGCTCCTACGAGCAGTACTTC.

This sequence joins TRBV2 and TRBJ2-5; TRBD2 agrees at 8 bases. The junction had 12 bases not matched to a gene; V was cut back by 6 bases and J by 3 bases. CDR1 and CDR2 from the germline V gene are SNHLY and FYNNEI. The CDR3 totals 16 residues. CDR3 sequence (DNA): TGTGCCAGCAGCGCCCCCCCTGGAGCGGGAGAAGAGACCCAGTACTTC. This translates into CASSAPPGAGEETQYF.

The CDR3 sequence: CASSVRPASSSYEQYF. CDR3 sequence (DNA): TGTGCCAGCAGCGTGAGGCCGGCTAGCTCTTCCTACGAGCAGTACTTC. The chain carries TRBV9 and TRBJ2-7; a weak D match, TRBD2 (5 bases). Germline values: CDR1 SGDLS, CDR2 YYNGEE. Deletions cut 2 bases from V and 1 base from J, with 16 bases between. This CDR3 is 16 amino acids long.

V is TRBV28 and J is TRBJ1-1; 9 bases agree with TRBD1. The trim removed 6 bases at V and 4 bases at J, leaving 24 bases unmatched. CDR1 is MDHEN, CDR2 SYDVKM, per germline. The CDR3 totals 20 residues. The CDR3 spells CASSQKHNLRDRALGTEAFF. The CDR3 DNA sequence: TGTGCCAGCAGCCAAAAACACAACCTCCGGGACAGGGCTTTGGGCACTGAAGCTTTCTTT. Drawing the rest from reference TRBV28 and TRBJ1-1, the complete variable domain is DVKVTQSSRYLVKRTGEKVFLECVQDMDHENMFWYRQDPGLGLRLIYFSYDVKMKEKGDIPEGYSVSREKKERFSLILESASTNQTSMYLCASSQKHNLRDRALGTEAFFGQGTRLTVV.

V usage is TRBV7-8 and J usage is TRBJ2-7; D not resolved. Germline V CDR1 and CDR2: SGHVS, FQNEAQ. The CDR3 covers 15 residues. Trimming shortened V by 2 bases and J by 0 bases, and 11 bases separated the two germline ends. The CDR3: CASSLPPGSSYEQYF. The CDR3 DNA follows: TGTGCCAGCAGCTTACCGCCGGGCAGCTCCTACGAGCAGTACTTC.

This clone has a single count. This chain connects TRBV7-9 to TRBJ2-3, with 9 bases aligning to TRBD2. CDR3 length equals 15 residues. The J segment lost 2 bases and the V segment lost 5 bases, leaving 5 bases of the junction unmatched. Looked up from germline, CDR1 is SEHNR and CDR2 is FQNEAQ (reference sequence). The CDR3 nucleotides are TGTGCCAGCAGCCAGACTAGCGGCGACACAGATACGCAGTATTTT. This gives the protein CASSQTSGDTDTQYF.

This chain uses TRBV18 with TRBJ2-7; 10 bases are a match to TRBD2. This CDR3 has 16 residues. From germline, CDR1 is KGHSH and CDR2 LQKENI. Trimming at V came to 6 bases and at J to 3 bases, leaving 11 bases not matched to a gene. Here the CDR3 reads CASSTRLAGRDYEQYF. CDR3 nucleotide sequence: TGTGCCAGCTCTACACGACTAGCGGGCCGGGACTACGAGCAGTACTTC.

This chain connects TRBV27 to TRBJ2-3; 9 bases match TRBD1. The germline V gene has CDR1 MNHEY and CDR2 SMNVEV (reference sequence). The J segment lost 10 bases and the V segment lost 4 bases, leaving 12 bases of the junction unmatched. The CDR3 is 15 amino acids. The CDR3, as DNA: TGTGCCAGCAGTTCCCTGACAGGGGGTGAGCTTGCGCAGTATTTT. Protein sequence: CASSSLTGGELAQYF.

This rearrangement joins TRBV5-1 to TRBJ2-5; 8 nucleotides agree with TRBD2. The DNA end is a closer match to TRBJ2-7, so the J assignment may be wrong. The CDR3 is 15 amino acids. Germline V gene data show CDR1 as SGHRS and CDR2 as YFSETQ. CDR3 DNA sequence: TGCGCCAGCAGCTTTTTTGGAGCGGGAGAACTCGAGCAGTACTTC. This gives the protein CASSFFGAGELEQYF.

This CDR3 is CASSLRGTGGLNEQFF. The CDR3 DNA follows: TGTGCCAGCAGCTTACGCGGGACAGGGGGCCTCAATGAGCAGTTCTTC. This chain connects TRBV11-2 to TRBJ2-1; 12 bases match TRBD1. Germline CDR1 reads SGHAT; CDR2 reads FQNNGV. The CDR3 consists of 16 residues. V lost 2 bases, J lost 6 bases, and 5 bases stayed unmatched.

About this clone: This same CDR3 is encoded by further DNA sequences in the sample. The CDR3 sequence: CSVEGLAGLPYNEQFF. The CDR3 DNA follows: TGCAGCGTTGAGGGACTAGCCGGCCTTCCCTACAATGAGCAGTTCTTC. The chain couples TRBV29-1 to TRBJ2-1, with TRBD2 matching over 9 bases. This CDR3 has 16 amino acids. Germline V CDR1 and CDR2: SQVTM, ANQGSEA. V lost 3 bases to trimming and J lost 2 bases; unmatched junction nucleotides: 8.

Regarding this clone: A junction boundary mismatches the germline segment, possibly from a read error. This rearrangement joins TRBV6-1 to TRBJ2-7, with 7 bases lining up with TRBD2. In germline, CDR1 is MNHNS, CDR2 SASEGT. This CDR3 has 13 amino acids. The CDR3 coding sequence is TGTGCCAGCAGTGAAGCAGCAAATTGGGGGGGAGACTTC. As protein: CASSEAANWGGDF.

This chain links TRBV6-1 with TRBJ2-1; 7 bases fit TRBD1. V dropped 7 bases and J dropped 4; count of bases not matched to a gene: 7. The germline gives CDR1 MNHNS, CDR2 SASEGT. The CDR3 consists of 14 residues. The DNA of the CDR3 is TGTGCCAGCATAGGGTACAGGGGATACAATGAGCAGTTCTTC. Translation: CASIGYRGYNEQFF.

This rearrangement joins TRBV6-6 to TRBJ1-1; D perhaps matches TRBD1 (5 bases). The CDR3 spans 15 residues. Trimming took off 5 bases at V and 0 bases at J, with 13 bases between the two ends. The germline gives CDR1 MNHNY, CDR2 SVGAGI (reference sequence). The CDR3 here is CASSRRDRLNTEAFF. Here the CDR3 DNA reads TGTGCCAGCAGTCGAAGGGACCGATTGAACACTGAAGCTTTCTTT.

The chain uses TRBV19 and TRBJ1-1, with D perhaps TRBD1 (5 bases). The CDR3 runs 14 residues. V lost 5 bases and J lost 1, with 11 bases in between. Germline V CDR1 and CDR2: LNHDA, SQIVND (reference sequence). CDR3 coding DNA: TGTGCCAGTAGTTTAGGGACGGGGAACACTGAAGCTTTCTTT. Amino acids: CASSLGTGNTEAFF.

The CDR3 spells CSTLGLAGGYNEQFF. The DNA for the CDR3 is TGCAGCACCCTTGGACTAGCGGGAGGTTACAATGAGCAGTTCTTC. This chain uses TRBV29-1 with TRBJ2-1, with 14 bases identical to TRBD2. Germline V gives CDR1 SQVTM, CDR2 ANQGSEA. The CDR3 loop spans 15 amino acids. V dropped 8 bases and J dropped 4; count of bases not matched to a gene: 7.

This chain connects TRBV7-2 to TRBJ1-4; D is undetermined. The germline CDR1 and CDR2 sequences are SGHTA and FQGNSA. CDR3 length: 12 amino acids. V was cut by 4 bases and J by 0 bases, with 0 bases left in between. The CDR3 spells CASSSTNEKLFF. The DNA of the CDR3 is TGTGCCAGCAGCTCAACTAATGAAAAACTGTTTTTT.

CDR3 amino acids: CASSLGRAGTFRDEQFF. Here the CDR3 DNA reads TGCGCCAGCAGCTTGGGTCGGGCCGGGACTTTCCGGGATGAGCAGTTCTTC. The rearrangement uses TRBV5-1 and TRBJ2-1; maybe TRBD2 (6 bases). The V gene lost 0 bases and the J gene lost 8 bases, with 21 bases spanning the gap. The CDR3 totals 17 residues. CDR1 and CDR2 (germline): SGHRS, YFSETQ.

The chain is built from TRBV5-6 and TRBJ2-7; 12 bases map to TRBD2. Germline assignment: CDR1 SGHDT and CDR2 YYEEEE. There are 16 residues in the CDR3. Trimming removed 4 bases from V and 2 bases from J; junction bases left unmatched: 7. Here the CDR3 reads CASSTRTSGTTYEQYF. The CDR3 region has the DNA TGTGCCAGCAGCACTCGGACTAGCGGGACGACCTACGAGCAGTACTTC.

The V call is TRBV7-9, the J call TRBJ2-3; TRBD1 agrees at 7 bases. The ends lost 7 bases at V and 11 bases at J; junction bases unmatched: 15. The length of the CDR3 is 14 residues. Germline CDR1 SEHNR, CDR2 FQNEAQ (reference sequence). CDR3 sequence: CASTPGTDRFGQYF. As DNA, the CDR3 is TGTGCCAGCACCCCCGGGACAGACCGATTCGGGCAGTATTTT.

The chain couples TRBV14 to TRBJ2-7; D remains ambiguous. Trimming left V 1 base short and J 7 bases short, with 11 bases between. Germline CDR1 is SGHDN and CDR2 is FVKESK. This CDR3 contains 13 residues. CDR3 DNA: TGTGCCAGCAGCCAAGGTTTTTCTACGGAGCAGTACTTC. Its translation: CASSQGFSTEQYF.

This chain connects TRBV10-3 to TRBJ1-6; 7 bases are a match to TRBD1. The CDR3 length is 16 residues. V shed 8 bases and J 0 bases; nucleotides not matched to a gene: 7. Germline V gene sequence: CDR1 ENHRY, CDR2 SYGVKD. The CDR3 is CAISETGSSYNSPLHF. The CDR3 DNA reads TGTGCCATCTCAGAGACAGGGAGCTCCTATAATTCACCCCTCCACTTT.

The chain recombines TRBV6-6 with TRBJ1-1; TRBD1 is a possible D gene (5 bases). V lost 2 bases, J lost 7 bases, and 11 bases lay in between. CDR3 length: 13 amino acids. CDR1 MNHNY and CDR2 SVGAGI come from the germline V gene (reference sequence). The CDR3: CASSYPTGDEAFF. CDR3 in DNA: TGTGCCAGCAGTTACCCGACGGGGGATGAAGCTTTCTTT.

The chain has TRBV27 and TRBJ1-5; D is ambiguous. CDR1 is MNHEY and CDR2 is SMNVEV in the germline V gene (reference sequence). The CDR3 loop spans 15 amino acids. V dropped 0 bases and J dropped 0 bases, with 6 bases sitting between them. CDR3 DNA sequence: TGTGCCAGCAGTTTATCGGCCTATAGCAATCAGCCCCAGCATTTT. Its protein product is CASSLSAYSNQPQHF.

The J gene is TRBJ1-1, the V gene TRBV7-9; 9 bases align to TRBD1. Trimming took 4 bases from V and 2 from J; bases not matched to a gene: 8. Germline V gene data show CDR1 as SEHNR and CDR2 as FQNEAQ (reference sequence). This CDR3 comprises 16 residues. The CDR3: CASSSPRGQGNTEAFF. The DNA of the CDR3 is TGTGCCAGCAGCTCCCCCCGGGGACAGGGAAACACTGAAGCTTTCTTT.

CDR3 in amino acids: CSVEGARGTGVGYEQYF. The DNA for the CDR3 is TGCAGCGTTGAAGGGGCCCGCGGGACGGGTGTCGGATACGAGCAGTACTTC. The genes are TRBV29-1 and TRBJ2-7, with D possibly being TRBD2 (6 bases). Trimming cost V 1 base and J 4 bases, with 23 bases left between them. The length of the CDR3 is 17 residues. CDR1 is SQVTM and CDR2 is ANQGSEA in the germline V gene.

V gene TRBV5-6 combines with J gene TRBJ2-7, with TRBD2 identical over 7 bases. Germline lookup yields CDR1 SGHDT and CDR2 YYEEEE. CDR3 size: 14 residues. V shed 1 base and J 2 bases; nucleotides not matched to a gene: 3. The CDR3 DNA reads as TGTGCCAGCAGCTTGTCCGGGAGGACCTACGAGCAGTACTTC. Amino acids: CASSLSGRTYEQYF.

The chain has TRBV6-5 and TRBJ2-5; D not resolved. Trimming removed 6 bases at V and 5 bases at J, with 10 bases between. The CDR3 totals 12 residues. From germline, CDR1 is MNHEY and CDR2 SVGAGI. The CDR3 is CASSPNGETQYF. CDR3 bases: TGTGCCAGCAGCCCAAACGGGGAGACCCAGTACTTC.

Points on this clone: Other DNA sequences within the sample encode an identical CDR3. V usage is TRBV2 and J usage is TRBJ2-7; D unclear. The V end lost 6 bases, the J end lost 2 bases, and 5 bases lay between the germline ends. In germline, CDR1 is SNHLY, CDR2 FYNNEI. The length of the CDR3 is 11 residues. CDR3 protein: CASSRPYEQYF. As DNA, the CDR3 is TGTGCCAGCAGCCGACCCTACGAGCAGTACTTC.

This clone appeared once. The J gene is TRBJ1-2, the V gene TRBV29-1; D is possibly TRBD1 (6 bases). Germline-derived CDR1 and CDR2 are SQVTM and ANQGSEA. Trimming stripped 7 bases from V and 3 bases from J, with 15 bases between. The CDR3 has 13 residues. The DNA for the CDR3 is TGCAGCGGCTCCGGGGGCACGGACTATGGCTACACCTTC. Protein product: CSGSGGTDYGYTF.